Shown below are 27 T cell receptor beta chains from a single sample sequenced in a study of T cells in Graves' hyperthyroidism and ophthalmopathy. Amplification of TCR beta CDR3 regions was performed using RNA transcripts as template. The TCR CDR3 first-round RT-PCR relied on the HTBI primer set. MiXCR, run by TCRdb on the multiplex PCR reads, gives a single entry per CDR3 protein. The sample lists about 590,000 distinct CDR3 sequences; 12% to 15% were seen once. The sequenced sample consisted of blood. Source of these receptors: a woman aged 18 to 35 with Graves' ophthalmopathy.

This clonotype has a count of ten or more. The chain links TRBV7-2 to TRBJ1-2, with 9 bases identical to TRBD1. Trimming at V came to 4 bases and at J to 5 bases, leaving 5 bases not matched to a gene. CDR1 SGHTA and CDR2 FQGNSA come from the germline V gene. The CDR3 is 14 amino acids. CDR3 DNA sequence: TGTGCCAGCAGCTCAACAGGGGGCCAGTATGGCTACACCTTC. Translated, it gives CASSSTGGQYGYTF.

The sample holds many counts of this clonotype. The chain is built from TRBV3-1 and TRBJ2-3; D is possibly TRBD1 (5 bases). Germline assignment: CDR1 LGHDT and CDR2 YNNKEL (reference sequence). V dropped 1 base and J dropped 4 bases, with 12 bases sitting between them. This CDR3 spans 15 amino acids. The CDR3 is CASSQVQGAPDTQYF. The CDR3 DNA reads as TGTGCCAGCAGCCAAGTGCAAGGGGCCCCAGATACGCAGTATTTT.

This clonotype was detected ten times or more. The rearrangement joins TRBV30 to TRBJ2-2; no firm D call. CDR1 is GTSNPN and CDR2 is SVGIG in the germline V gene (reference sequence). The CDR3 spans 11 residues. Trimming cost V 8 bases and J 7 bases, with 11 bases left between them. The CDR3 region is CAGPTGGELFF. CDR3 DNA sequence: TGTGCCGGCCCCACGGGCGGGGAGCTGTTTTTT.

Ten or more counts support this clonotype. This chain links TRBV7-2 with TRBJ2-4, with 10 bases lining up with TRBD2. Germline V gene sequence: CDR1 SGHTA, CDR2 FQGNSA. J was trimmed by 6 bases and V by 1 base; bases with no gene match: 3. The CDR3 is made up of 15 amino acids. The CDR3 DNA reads TGTGCCAGCAGCTTAGGGGCTAGCGGGGGAAACATTCAGTACTTC. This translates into CASSLGASGGNIQYF.

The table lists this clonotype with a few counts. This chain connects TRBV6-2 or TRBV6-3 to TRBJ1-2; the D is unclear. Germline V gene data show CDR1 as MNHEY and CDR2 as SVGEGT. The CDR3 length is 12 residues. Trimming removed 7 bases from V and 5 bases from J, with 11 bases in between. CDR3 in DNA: TGTGCCAGCAAATCCAGCTTTTATGGCTACACCTTC. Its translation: CASKSSFYGYTF.

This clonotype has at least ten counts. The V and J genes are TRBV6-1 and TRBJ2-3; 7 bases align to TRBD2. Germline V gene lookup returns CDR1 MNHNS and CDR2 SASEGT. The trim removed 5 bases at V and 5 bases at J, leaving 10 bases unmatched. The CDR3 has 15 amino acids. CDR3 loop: CASSRTPPGGDTQYF. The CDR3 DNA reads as TGTGCCAGCAGTCGTACTCCCCCGGGGGGAGATACGCAGTATTTT.

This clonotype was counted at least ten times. The chain's CDR3 is CASSWTRDWAYEQYF. The CDR3, as DNA: TGTGCCAGCAGTTGGACCCGGGACTGGGCCTACGAGCAGTACTTC. This rearrangement joins TRBV12-3 or TRBV12-4 to TRBJ2-7, with a possible D match to TRBD2 (6 bases). CDR3 length: 15 amino acids. The V and J ends lost 4 bases and 2 bases respectively, with 15 bases between them.

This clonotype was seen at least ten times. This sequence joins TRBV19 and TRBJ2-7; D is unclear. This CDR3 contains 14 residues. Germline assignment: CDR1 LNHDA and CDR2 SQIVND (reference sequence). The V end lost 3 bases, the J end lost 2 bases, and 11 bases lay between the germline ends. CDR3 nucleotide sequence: TGTGCCAGTAGTATGGGGTTGGGGACCTACGAGCAGTACTTC. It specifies CASSMGLGTYEQYF.

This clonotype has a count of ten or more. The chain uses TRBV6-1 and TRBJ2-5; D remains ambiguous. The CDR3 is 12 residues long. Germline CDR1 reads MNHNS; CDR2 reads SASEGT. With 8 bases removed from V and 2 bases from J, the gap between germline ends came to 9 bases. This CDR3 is CASASTQETQYF. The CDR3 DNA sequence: TGTGCCAGCGCCTCTACTCAAGAGACCCAGTACTTC.

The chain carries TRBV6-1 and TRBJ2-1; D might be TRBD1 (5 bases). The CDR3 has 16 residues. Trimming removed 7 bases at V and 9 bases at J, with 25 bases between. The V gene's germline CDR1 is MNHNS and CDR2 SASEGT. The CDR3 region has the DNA TGTGCCAGCACTCGGCTCAGGGTGGCTCTCTCTCTTGAGCAGTTCTTC. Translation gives CASTRLRVALSLEQFF.

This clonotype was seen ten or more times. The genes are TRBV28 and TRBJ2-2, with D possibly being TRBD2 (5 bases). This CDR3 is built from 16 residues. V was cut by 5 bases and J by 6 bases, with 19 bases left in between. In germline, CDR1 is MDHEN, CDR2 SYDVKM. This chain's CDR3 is CASSTQTTSSSGELFF. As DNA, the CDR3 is TGTGCCAGCAGTACACAAACAACTAGTTCTTCCGGGGAGCTGTTTTTT.

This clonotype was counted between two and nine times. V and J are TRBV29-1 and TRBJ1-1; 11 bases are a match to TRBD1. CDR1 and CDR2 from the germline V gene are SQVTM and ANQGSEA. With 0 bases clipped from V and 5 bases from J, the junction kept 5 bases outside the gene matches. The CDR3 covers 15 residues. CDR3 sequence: CSVEDSGTGGTEAFF. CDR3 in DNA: TGCAGCGTTGAAGATTCGGGGACAGGGGGGACTGAAGCTTTCTTT.

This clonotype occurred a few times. In DNA form, the CDR3 reads TGCGCCAGCAGCCAAGAGTCGCTACGGGACAGGGGGAACACTGAAGCTTTCTTT. Protein sequence: CASSQESLRDRGNTEAFF. The chain links TRBV4-1 to TRBJ1-1; 10 nucleotides agree with TRBD1. The CDR3 is 18 residues long. The V and J ends lost 0 bases and 1 base, in that order; junction bases with no gene match: 8. Germline V gene data show CDR1 as MGHRA and CDR2 as YSYEKL.

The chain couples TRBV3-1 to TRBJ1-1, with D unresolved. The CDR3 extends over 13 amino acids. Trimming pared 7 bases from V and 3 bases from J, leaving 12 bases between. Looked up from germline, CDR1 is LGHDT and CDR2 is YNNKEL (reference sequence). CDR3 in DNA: TGTGCCAGCAAACCTCCGGGCCACACTGAAGCTTTCTTT. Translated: CASKPPGHTEAFF.

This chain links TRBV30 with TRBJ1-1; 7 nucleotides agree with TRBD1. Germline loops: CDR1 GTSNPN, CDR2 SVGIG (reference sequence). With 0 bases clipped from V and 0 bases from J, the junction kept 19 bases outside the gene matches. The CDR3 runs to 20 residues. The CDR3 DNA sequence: TGTGCCTGGAGTGTACCGGGCACTGGAAGACAGGGAATCGTGAACACTGAAGCTTTCTTT. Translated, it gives CAWSVPGTGRQGIVNTEAFF.

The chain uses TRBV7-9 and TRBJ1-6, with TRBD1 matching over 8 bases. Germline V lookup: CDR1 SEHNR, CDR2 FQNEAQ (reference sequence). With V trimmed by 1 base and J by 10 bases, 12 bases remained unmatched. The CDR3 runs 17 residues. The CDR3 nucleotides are TGTGCCAGCAGCTTAGGTGACTGGAGGACAGGGATCTCACCCCTCCACTTT. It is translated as CASSLGDWRTGISPLHF.

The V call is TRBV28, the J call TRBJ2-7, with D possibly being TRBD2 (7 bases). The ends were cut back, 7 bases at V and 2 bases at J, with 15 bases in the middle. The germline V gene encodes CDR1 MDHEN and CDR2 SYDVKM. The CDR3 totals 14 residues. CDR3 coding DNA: TGTGCCAGCACCCTGGGGGGGACACCCTACGAGCAGTACTTC. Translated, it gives CASTLGGTPYEQYF.

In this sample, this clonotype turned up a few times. CDR3 bases: TGTGCCAGCAGCTTAGATAGGGGACAGGGAAGGCCTGGCCGAGCGATTAACTATGGCTACACCTTC. This gives the protein CASSLDRGQGRPGRAINYGYTF. The chain links TRBV7-9 to TRBJ1-2; 9 bases are a match to TRBD1. Germline V gene sequence: CDR1 SEHNR, CDR2 FQNEAQ (reference sequence). V trimming: 1 base; J trimming: 1 base; junction bases outside the gene matches: 22. CDR3 length equals 22 residues.

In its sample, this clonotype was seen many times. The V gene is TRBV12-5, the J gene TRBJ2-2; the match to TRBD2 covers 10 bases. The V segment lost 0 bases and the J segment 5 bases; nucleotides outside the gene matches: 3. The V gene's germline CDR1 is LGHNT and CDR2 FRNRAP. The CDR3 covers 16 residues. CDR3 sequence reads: CASGLVASGSTGELFF. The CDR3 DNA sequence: TGTGCTAGTGGTTTGGTAGCTAGCGGGAGTACCGGGGAGCTGTTTTTT. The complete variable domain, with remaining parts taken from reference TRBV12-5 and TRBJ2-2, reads DARVTQTPRHKVTEMGQEVTMRCQPILGHNTVFWYRQTMMQGLELLAYFRNRAPLDDSGMPKDRFSAEMPDATLATLKIQPSEPRDSAVYFCASGLVASGSTGELFFGEGSRLTVL.

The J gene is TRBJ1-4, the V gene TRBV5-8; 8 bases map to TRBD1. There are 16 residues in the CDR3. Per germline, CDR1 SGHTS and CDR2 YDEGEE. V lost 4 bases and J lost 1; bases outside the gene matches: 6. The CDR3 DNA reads TGTGCCAGCAGCCATGACAGGGGAGGAACTAATGAAAAACTGTTTTTT. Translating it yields CASSHDRGGTNEKLFF. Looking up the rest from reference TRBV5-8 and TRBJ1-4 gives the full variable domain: EAGVTQSPTHLIKTRGQQATLRCSPISGHTSVYWYQQALGLGLQFLLWYDEGEERNRGNFPPRFSGRQFPNYSSELNVNALELEDSALYLCASSHDRGGTNEKLFFGSGTQLSVL.

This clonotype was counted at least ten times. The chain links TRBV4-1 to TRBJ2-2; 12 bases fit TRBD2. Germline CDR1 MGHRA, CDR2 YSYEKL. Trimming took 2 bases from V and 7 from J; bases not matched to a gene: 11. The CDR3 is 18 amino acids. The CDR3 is CASSQRPGLAGKNGELFF. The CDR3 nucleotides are TGCGCCAGCAGCCAACGCCCCGGACTAGCGGGAAAGAACGGGGAGCTGTTTTTT.

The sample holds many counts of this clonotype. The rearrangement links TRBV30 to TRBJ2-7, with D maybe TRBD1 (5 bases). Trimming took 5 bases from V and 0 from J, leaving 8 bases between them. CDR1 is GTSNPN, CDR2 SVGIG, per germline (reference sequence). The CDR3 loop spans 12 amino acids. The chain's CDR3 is CAWGDSSYEQYF. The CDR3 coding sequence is TGTGCCTGGGGTGACAGCTCCTACGAGCAGTACTTC. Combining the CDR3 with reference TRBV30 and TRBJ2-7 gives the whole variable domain SQTIHQWPATLVQPVGSPLSLECTVEGTSNPNLYWYRQAAGRGLQLLFYSVGIGQISSEVPQNLSASRPQDRQFILSSKKLLLSDSGFYLCAWGDSSYEQYFGPGTRLTVT.

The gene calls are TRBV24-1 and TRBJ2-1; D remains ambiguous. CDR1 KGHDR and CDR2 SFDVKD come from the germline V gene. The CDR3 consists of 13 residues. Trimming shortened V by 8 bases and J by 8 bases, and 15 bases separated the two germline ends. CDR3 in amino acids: CATTGGIGDEQFF. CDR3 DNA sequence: TGTGCCACCACGGGCGGCATTGGGGATGAGCAGTTCTTC.

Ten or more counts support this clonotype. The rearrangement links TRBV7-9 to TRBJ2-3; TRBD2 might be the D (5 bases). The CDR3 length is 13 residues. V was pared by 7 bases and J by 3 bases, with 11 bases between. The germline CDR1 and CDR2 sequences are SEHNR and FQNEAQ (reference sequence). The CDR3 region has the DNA TGTGCCAGCACCCCGACGGGAACAGATACGCAGTATTTT. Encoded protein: CASTPTGTDTQYF. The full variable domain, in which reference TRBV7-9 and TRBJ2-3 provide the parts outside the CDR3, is DTGVSQNPRHKITKRGQNVTFRCDPISEHNRLYWYRQTLGQGPEFLTYFQNEAQLEKSRLLSDRFSAERPKGSFSTLEIQRTEQGDSAMYLCASTPTGTDTQYFGPGTRLTVL.

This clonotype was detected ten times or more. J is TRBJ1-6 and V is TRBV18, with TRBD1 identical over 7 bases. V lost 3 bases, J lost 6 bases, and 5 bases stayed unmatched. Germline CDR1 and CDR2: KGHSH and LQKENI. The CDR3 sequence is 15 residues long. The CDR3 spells CASSPTGTGNSPLHF. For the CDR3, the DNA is TGTGCCAGCTCACCGACAGGGACGGGTAATTCACCCCTCCACTTT.

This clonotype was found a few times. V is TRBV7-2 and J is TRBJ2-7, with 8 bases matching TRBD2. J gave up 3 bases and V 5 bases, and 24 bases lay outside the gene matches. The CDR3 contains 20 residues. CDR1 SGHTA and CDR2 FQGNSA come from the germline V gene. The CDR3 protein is CASSPSARTSQLAYFYEQYF. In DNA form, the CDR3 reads TGTGCCAGCAGCCCTTCGGCGAGGACTAGCCAGTTAGCCTATTTCTACGAGCAGTACTTC. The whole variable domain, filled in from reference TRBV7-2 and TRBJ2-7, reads GAGVSQSPSNKVTEKGKDVELRCDPISGHTALYWYRQSLGQGLEFLIYFQGNSAPDKSGLPSDRFSAERTGGSVSTLTIQRTQQEDSAVYLCASSPSARTSQLAYFYEQYFGPGTRLTVT.

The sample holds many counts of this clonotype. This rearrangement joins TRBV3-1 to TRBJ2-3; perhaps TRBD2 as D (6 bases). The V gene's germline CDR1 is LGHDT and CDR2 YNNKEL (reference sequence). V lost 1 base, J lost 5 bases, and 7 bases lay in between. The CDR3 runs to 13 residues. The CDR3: CASSQAGVDTQYF. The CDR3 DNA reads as TGTGCCAGCAGCCAAGCGGGAGTAGATACGCAGTATTTT.